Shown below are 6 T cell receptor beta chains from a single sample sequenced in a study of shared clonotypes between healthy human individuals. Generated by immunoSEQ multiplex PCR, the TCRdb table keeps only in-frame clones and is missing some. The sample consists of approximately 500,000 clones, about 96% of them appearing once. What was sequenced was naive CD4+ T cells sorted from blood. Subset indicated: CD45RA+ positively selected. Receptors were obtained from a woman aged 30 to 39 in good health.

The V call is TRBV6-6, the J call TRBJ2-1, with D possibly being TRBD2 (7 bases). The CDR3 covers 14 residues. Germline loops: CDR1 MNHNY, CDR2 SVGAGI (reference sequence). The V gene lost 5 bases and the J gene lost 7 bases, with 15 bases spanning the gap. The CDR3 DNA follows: TGTGCCAGCAGTCTTAACGGGGGGACAAATGAGCAGTTCTTC. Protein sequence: CASSLNGGTNEQFF.

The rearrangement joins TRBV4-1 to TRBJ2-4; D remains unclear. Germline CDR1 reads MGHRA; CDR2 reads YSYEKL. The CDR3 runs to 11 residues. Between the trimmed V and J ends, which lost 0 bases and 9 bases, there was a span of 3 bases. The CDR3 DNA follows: TGCGCCAGCAGCCAAGAGGGCATTCAGTACTTC. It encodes CASSQEGIQYF.

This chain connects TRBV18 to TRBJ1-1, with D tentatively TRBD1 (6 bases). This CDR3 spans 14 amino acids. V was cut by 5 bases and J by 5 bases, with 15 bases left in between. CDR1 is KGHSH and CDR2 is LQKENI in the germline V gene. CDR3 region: CASSIRTELTEAFF. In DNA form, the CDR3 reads TGTGCCAGCTCAATACGGACAGAATTGACTGAAGCTTTCTTT.

The CDR3 sequence is CASRGQWLGEGETQYF. The CDR3 DNA reads TGTGCCAGCAGAGGGCAGTGGTTGGGGGAGGGAGAGACCCAGTACTTC. The chain combines TRBV28 with TRBJ2-5; 7 positions agree with TRBD2. V was clipped by 6 bases and J by 4 bases; unmatched bases: 14. CDR1 and CDR2 (germline): MDHEN, SYDVKM. This CDR3 has 16 residues.

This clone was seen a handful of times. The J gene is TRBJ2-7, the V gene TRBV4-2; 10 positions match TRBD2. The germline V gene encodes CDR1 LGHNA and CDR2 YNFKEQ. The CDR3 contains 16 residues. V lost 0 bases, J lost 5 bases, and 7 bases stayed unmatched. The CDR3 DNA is TGTGCCAGCAGCCAAGACGCTAGCGGGAGATCTAACGAGCAGTACTTC. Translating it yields CASSQDASGRSNEQYF.

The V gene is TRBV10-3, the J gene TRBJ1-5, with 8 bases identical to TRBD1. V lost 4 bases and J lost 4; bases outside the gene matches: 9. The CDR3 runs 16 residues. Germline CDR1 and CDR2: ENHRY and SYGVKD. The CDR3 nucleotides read TGTGCCATCAGTGCCGGCGGGACAGGAGGGAATCAGCCCCAGCATTTT. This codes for CAISAGGTGGNQPQHF.